The rows below give T cell receptor beta chains drawn from one sample of a study of vaccination effects on CD4 cells after COVID-19. Their specific antigens are unknown. Some clones are missing from TCRdb's copy, which holds only in-frame ones; the method was immunoSEQ multiplex PCR. Of about 54,000 clones in the sample, around 85% were seen once. The sample here was CD4+ T cells from PBMCs cultured with HCoV-229E spike peptides, taken before COVID-19 vaccination. The receptor source for this set is a human donor who received a COVID-19 vaccine. CDR3s include the opening cysteine and the closing phenylalanine or tryptophan. The order of the fields is J gene, D gene, CDR3 length, V gene, clone size, CDR3 protein, CDR3 DNA. D genes are given only for firm matches. The size field is filled for only some rows; it gives once, few, many or a size class.

>TRBJ1-5|TRBD1|17|TRBV5-6|NA
CASSLRQGLSRNQPQHF
TGTGCCAGCAGCTTGAGACAGGGGTTGAGTCGCAATCAGCCCCAGCATTTT
>TRBJ2-5|TRBD2|14|TRBV5-6|once
CASSLPGGDETQYF
TGTGCCAGCAGCTTGCCCGGGGGGGACGAGACCCAGTACTTC
>TRBJ1-1|NA|13|TRBV6-5|NA
CASPPGWDTEAFF
TGTGCCAGCCCCCCAGGGTGGGACACTGAAGCTTTCTTT
>TRBJ2-5|NA|13|TRBV29-1|NA
CSLRISARETQYF
TGCAGTCTAAGAATCAGTGCTCGGGAGACCCAGTACTTC
>TRBJ2-2|TRBD2|14|TRBV18|NA
CASSPSGGTGELFF
TGTGCCAGCTCACCGAGCGGGGGGACCGGGGAGCTGTTTTTT
>TRBJ1-2|NA|14|TRBV10-3|NA
CAISEHGTGYGYTF
TGTGCCATCAGTGAGCACGGAACGGGCTATGGCTACACCTTC
>TRBJ1-1|NA|12|TRBV27|NA
CASSMRGTEAFF
TGTGCCAGCAGTATGCGAGGGACTGAAGCTTTCTTT
>TRBJ2-1|NA|15|TRBV11-3|NA
CASSLGGPSYNEQFF
TGTGCCAGCAGCTTAGGCGGACCCTCCTACAATGAGCAGTTCTTC
>TRBJ1-5|NA|14|TRBV24-1|NA
CATRAREYNQPQHF
TGTGCCACCAGGGCCAGGGAGTACAATCAGCCCCAGCATTTT
>TRBJ1-2|NA|14|TRBV30|NA
CAWSPRGGYYGYTF
TGTGCCTGGAGTCCCCGTGGCGGCTACTATGGCTACACCTTC
>TRBJ2-5|NA|14|TRBV18|NA
CASSPQGFQETQYF
TGTGCCAGCTCACCGCAGGGTTTCCAAGAGACCCAGTACTTC
>TRBJ1-2|TRBD1|17|TRBV28|NA
CASHRHTGGNINYGYTF
TGTGCCAGCCATAGACATACAGGGGGCAACATTAACTATGGCTACACCTTC
>TRBJ2-3|NA|15|TRBV11-3|NA
CASSLDYLNTDTQYF
TGTGCCAGCAGCTTAGATTACTTAAACACAGATACGCAGTATTTT
>TRBJ1-5|TRBD1|17|TRBV5-1|few
CASSLLPGQGDNQPQHF
TGCGCCAGCAGCTTGCTACCGGGACAGGGTGACAATCAGCCCCAGCATTTT
>TRBJ1-2|NA|16|TRBV6-6|NA
CASSFSPTTPNYGYTF
TGTGCCAGCAGTTTTTCCCCGACAACTCCTAACTATGGCTACACCTTC
>TRBJ2-3|NA|13|TRBV5-1|NA
CASSLVGEDTQYF
TGCGCCAGCAGCTTGGTGGGGGAAGATACGCAGTATTTT